Only a few counts were recorded for the clone carrying this T cell receptor beta chain. This entry comes from a study of shared clonotypes between healthy human individuals. The table came from immunoSEQ multiplex PCR; TCRdb's copy has only in-frame clones and leaves some out. Seen here are over a million clones, around 76% observed once, and the top ten hold approximately 1.5%. The V segment lost 1 base and the J segment 0 bases; nucleotides outside the gene matches: 5. The CDR3 runs to 17 residues. Germline CDR1 is MGHRA and CDR2 is YSYEKL. Sequenced sample: memory CD4+ T cells sorted from blood. The subset here: CD45RA-negative fraction. The chain combines TRBV4-1 with TRBJ2-5; 10 nucleotides align to TRBD2. This receptor was identified in a man between 18 and 29 years old in good health. The CDR3 DNA sequence: TGCGCCAGCAGCCAAGCGGGTAGCGGGGGGAACCAAGAGACCCAGTACTTC. Translating gives CASSQAGSGGNQETQYF.